Below are 16 T cell receptor beta chains sequenced from a single sample in a study of cytomegalovirus exposure and HLA in healthy donors listed by TCRdb under 2017. The library was obtained by the immunoSEQ multiplex PCR assay. The multiplex PCR relied on a mix of 60 forward primers for TCR Vbeta segments and 13 reverse primers for TCR Jbeta segments. The table was pulled from immuneACCESS by TCRdb, which kept in-frame rearrangements only. Such tables lose some clones; where checked, under half of the loss comes from unresolved V genes, and the rest has no known cause. In this sample the table shows roughly 160,000 clones, approximately 76% of which occur a single time. Around 5% of the sample lies in the top ten. Sequenced: PBMCs. The source is a woman aged 18-35 years in good health and CMV-seropositive.

The chain is built from TRBV19 and TRBJ1-3; 7 nucleotides match TRBD1. Germline CDR1 and CDR2: LNHDA and SQIVND (reference sequence). With V trimmed by 1 base and J by 2 bases, 2 bases remained unmatched. The CDR3 totals 15 residues. CDR3 sequence reads: CASSIAGTAGNTIYF. The CDR3 nucleotides are TGTGCCAGTAGTATAGCGGGGACAGCTGGAAACACCATATATTTT.

This chain joins TRBV9 and TRBJ1-5; 7 bases fit TRBD1. Germline values: CDR1 SGDLS, CDR2 YYNGEE. V was clipped by 4 bases and J by 3 bases; unmatched bases: 7. This CDR3 has 15 amino acids. The CDR3 here is CASSSRDSINQPQHF. In DNA, the CDR3 is TGTGCCAGCAGCTCCCGGGACAGTATCAATCAGCCCCAGCATTTT.

The chain joins TRBV5-4 to TRBJ1-2; maybe TRBD1 (5 bases). The CDR3 covers 14 residues. V gave up 0 bases and J gave up 4 bases, with 10 bases separating them. Per germline, CDR1 SGHNT and CDR2 YYREEE (reference sequence). The CDR3 spells CASSLVGGGYGYTF. The CDR3 region has the DNA TGTGCCAGCAGCTTGGTCGGGGGGGGCTATGGCTACACCTTC.

Written as DNA, the CDR3 is TGTGCCAGCAGCTCCAGGGTGAATCAGCCCCAGCATTTT. Protein product: CASSSRVNQPQHF. The chain has TRBV7-2 and TRBJ1-5; TRBD1 is a possible D gene (5 bases). V shed 4 bases and J shed 4 bases, with 8 bases lying between them. This CDR3 has 13 residues. The V gene's germline CDR1 is SGHTA and CDR2 FQGNSA. Using reference TRBV7-2 and TRBJ1-5 for the parts outside the CDR3, the full variable domain is GAGVSQSPSNKVTEKGKDVELRCDPISGHTALYWYRQSLGQGLEFLIYFQGNSAPDKSGLPSDRFSAERTGGSVSTLTIQRTQQEDSAVYLCASSSRVNQPQHFGDGTRLSIL.

The V and J genes are TRBV4-1 and TRBJ1-6; D gene unclear. The CDR3 spans 15 residues. V lost 4 bases, J lost 0 bases, and 7 bases lay in between. Germline-derived CDR1 and CDR2 are MGHRA and YSYEKL. CDR3 loop: CASSRESSYNSPLHF. In DNA form, the CDR3 reads TGCGCCAGCAGCCGGGAGAGCTCCTATAATTCACCCCTCCACTTT.

The J gene is TRBJ2-1, the V gene TRBV19; possible D gene TRBD1, 5 bases. V lost 4 bases to trimming and J lost 7 bases, with 14 bases between them. CDR1 is LNHDA and CDR2 is SQIVND in the germline V gene (reference sequence). This CDR3 spans 14 amino acids. The CDR3 is CASSRTNRNNEQFF. The CDR3 DNA is TGTGCCAGTAGTAGAACGAACAGGAATAATGAGCAGTTCTTC.

The chain joins TRBV5-6 to TRBJ1-2, with 9 nucleotides matching TRBD1. Germline assignment: CDR1 SGHDT and CDR2 YYEEEE. This CDR3 has 18 residues. J gave up 2 bases and V 3 bases, and 14 bases lay outside the gene matches. CDR3 loop: CASSSGTGSHPGNYGYTF. The CDR3 nucleotides are TGTGCCAGCAGCTCGGGGACAGGGTCCCATCCCGGGAACTATGGCTACACCTTC.

The chain employs TRBV7-2 and TRBJ2-1; D unresolved. V gave up 0 bases and J gave up 6 bases, with 6 bases separating them. Germline V lookup: CDR1 SGHTA, CDR2 FQGNSA. The CDR3 is 13 amino acids. The CDR3, as DNA: TGTGCCAGCAGCTTAGCCAGGCCCAATGAGCAGTTCTTC. Protein sequence: CASSLARPNEQFF.

In its sample, this clone was seen a few times. CDR3 nucleotide sequence: TGTGCCACCAGCAGAGATCACTCTGGGGCCAACGTCCTGACTTTC. This gives the protein CATSRDHSGANVLTF. V gene TRBV15 combines with J gene TRBJ2-6; the D is unclear. The CDR3 has 15 amino acids. CDR1 is LNHNV, CDR2 YYDKDF, per germline (reference sequence). Trimming removed 0 bases at V and 0 bases at J, with 3 bases between. The whole variable domain, filled in from reference TRBV15 and TRBJ2-6, reads DAMVIQNPRYQVTQFGKPVTLSCSQTLNHNVMYWYQQKSSQAPKLLFHYYDKDFNNEADTPDNFQSRRPNTSFCFLDIRSPGLGDTAMYLCATSRDHSGANVLTFGAGSRLTVL.

The V gene is TRBV29-1, the J gene TRBJ2-3; TRBD2 is a possible D gene (5 bases). The V gene's germline CDR1 is SQVTM and CDR2 ANQGSEA. The V end was cut by 4 bases, the J end by 3 bases, with 23 bases between. This CDR3 comprises 17 residues. The CDR3 DNA sequence: TGCAGCGTTGTATATGTTACTGATCGGCTAGCTACAGATACGCAGTATTTT. This encodes CSVVYVTDRLATDTQYF.

The V gene is TRBV2, the J gene TRBJ2-7, with TRBD1 identical over 7 bases. In germline, CDR1 is SNHLY, CDR2 FYNNEI. V gave up 6 bases and J gave up 0 bases; unmatched junction bases: 5. This CDR3 comprises 14 residues. The CDR3 protein is CASRQGSSSYEQYF. The CDR3 bases are TGTGCCAGCAGACAGGGGTCAAGCTCCTACGAGCAGTACTTC.

The sample holds a few counts of this clone. J is TRBJ2-7 and V is TRBV6-1; TRBD2 matches at 8 bases. The CDR3 spans 14 residues. The germline gives CDR1 MNHNS, CDR2 SASEGT. The V gene end was trimmed by 6 bases and the J gene end by 0 bases; junction bases not matched to a gene: 4. CDR3 sequence (DNA): TGTGCCAGCAGGTGGCGGGGGGACTCCTACGAGCAGTACTTC. Protein: CASRWRGDSYEQYF.

The rearrangement links TRBV7-9 to TRBJ1-1; D gene unclear. Germline values: CDR1 SEHNR, CDR2 FQNEAQ (reference sequence). This CDR3 contains 14 residues. V lost 2 bases to trimming and J lost 1 base, with 8 bases between them. The CDR3 DNA reads as TGTGCCAGCAGCTTAAATGGCGGGAACACTGAAGCTTTCTTT. It translates to CASSLNGGNTEAFF.

This clone showed up just a few times. The chain employs TRBV19 and TRBJ1-5; the match to TRBD1 covers 8 bases. The length of the CDR3 is 14 residues. J gave up 6 bases and V 5 bases, and 6 bases lay outside the gene matches. Germline CDR1 LNHDA, CDR2 SQIVND (reference sequence). The CDR3 spells CASSVEQGGQPQHF. The CDR3, as DNA: TGTGCCAGTAGTGTCGAACAGGGGGGTCAGCCCCAGCATTTT.

The chain combines TRBV7-3 with TRBJ2-7; 15 positions agree with TRBD2. Trimming cost V 3 bases and J 3 bases; bases outside gene matches: 9. CDR3 length: 18 residues. The germline CDR1 and CDR2 sequences are SGHTA and FQGTGA. CDR3 region: CASSFTGLAGGFHYEQYF. CDR3 in DNA: TGTGCCAGCAGCTTTACGGGACTAGCGGGGGGTTTTCACTACGAGCAGTACTTC.

The chain is built from TRBV7-3 and TRBJ1-2; the match to TRBD1 covers 11 bases. Trimming removed 4 bases from V and 6 bases from J; junction bases left unmatched: 4. Germline lookup yields CDR1 SGHTA and CDR2 FQGTGA. This CDR3 is built from 14 residues. The chain's CDR3 is CASSSGQGGNGYTF. The CDR3 nucleotides read TGTGCCAGCAGCTCGGGACAGGGGGGTAATGGCTACACCTTC.